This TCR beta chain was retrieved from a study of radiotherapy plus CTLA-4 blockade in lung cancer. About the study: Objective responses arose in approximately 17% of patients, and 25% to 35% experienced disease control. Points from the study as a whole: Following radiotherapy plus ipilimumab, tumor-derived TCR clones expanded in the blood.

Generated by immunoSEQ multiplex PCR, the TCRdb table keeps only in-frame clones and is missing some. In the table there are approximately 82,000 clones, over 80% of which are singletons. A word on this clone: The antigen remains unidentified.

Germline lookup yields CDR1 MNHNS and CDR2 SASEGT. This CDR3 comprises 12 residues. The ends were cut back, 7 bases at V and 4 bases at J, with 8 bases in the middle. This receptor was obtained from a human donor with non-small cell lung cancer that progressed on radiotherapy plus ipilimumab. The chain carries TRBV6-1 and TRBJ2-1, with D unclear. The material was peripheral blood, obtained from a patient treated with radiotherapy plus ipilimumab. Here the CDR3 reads CASILGYNEQFF. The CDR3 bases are TGTGCCAGCATACTGGGGTACAATGAGCAGTTCTTC.